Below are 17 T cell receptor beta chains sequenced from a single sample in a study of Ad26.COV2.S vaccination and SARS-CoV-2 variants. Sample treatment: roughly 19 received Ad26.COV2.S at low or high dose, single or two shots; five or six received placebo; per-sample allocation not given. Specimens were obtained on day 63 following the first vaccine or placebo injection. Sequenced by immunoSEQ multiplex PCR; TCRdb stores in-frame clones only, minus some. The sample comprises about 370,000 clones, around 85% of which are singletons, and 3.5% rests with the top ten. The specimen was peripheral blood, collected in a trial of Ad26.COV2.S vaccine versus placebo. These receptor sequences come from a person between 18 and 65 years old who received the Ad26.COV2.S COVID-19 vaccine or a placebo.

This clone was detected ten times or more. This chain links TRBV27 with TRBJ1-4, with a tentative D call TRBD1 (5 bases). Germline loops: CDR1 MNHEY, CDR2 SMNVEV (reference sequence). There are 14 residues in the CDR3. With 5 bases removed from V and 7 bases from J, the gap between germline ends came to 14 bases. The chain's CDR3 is CASSPQGGGEKLFF. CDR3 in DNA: TGTGCCAGCAGTCCTCAGGGCGGTGGTGAAAAACTGTTTTTT. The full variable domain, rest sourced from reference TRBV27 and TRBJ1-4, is EAQVTQNPRYLITVTGKKLTVTCSQNMNHEYMSWYRQDPGLGLRQIYYSMNVEVTDKGDVPEGYKVSRKEKRNFPLILESPSPNQTSLYFCASSPQGGGEKLFFGSGTQLSVL.

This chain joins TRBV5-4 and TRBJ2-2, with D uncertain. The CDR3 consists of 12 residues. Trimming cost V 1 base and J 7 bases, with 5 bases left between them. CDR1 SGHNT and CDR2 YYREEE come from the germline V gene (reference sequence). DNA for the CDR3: TGTGCCAGCAGCTTGCGTGGCGGGGAGCTGTTTTTT. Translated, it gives CASSLRGGELFF.

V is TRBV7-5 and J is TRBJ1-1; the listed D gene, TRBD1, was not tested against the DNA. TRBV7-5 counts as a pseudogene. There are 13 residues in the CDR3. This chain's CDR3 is CARSARGGTEAFF. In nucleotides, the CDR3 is TGTGCCAGAAGCGCCAGGGGTGGCACTGAAGCTTTCTTT.

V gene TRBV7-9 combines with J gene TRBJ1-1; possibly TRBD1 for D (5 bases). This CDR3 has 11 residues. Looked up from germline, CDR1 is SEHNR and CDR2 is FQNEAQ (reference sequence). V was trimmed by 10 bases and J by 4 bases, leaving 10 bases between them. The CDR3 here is CATRGITEAFF. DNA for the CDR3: TGTGCCACCCGGGGGATCACTGAAGCTTTCTTT.

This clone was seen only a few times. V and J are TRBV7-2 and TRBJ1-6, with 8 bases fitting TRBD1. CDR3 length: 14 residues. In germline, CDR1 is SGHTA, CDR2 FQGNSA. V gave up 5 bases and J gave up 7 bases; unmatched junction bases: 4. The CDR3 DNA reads TGTGCCAGCAGCGCGGACAGGGAAAATTCACCCCTCCACTTT. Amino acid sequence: CASSADRENSPLHF.

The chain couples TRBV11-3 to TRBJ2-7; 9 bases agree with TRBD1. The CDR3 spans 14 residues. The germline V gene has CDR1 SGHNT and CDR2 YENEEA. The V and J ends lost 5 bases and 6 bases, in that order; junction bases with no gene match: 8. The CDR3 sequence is CASSPTGGGGEQYF. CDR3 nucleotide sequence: TGTGCCAGCAGCCCGACAGGGGGGGGTGGCGAGCAGTACTTC.

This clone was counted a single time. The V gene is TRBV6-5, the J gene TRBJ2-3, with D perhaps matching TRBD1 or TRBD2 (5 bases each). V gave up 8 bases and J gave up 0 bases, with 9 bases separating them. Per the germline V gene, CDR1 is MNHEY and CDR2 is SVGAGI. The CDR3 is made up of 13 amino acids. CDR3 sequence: CASGDHSTDTQYF. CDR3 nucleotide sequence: TGTGCCAGCGGGGACCACAGCACAGATACGCAGTATTTT.

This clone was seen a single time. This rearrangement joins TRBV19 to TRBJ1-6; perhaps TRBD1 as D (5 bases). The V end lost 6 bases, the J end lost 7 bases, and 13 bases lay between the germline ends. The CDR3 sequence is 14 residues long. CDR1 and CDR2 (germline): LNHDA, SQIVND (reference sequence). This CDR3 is CASRHRGGNSPLHF. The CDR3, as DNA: TGTGCCAGTAGGCACCGGGGCGGCAATTCACCCCTCCACTTT.

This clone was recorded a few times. The CDR3 is CASVGTGREAFF. For the CDR3, the DNA is TGTGCCAGCGTCGGGACAGGGAGGGAGGCTTTCTTT. V gene TRBV6-5 combines with J gene TRBJ1-1; 9 bases are a match to TRBD1. This CDR3 has 12 residues. Germline values: CDR1 MNHEY, CDR2 SVGAGI. Trimming at V came to 8 bases and at J to 11 bases, leaving 9 bases not matched to a gene.

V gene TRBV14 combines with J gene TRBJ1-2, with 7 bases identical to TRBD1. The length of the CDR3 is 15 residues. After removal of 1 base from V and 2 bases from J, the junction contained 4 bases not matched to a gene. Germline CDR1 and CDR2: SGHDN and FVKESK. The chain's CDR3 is CASSQGTGLNYGYTF. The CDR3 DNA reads TGTGCCAGCAGCCAAGGGACAGGACTCAACTATGGCTACACCTTC.

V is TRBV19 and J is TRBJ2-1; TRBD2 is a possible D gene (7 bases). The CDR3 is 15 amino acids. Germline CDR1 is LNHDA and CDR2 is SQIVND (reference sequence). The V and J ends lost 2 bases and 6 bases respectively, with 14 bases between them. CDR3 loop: CASSIWGGARNEQFF. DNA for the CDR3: TGTGCCAGTAGTATATGGGGGGGGGCTCGCAATGAGCAGTTCTTC.

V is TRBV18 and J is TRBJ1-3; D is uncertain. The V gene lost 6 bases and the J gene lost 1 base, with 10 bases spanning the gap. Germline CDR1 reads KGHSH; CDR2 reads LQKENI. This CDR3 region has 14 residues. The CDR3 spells CASSQQKSGNTIYF. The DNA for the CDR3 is TGTGCCAGCTCTCAACAGAAATCTGGAAACACCATATATTTT.

In nucleotides, the CDR3 is TGTGCCAGCAGCTTAGAAGGGAGAGGAAGTGAAAAACTGTTTTTT. Translation gives CASSLEGRGSEKLFF. V and J are TRBV7-2 and TRBJ1-4, with no clear D. CDR3 length: 15 amino acids. V was pared by 1 base and J by 7 bases, with 13 bases between. Germline CDR1 is SGHTA and CDR2 is FQGNSA.

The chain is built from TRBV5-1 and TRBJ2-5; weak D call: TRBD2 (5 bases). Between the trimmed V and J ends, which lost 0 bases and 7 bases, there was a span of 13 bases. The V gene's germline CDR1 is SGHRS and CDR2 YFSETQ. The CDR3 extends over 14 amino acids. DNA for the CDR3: TGCGCCAGCAGCTTGGGGACTGACCTAGGGACCCAGTACTTC. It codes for CASSLGTDLGTQYF.

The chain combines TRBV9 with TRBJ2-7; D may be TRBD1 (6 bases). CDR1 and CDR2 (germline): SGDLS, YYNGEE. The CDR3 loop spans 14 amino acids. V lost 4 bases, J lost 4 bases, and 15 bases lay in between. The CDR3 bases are TGTGCCAGCAGCAAAGCAGGGGCCCCATACGAGCAGTACTTC. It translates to CASSKAGAPYEQYF. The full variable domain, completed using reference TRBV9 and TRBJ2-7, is DSGVTQTPKHLITATGQRVTLRCSPRSGDLSVYWYQQSLDQGLQFLIQYYNGEERAKGNILERFSAQQFPDLHSELNLSSLELGDSALYFCASSKAGAPYEQYFGPGTRLTVT.

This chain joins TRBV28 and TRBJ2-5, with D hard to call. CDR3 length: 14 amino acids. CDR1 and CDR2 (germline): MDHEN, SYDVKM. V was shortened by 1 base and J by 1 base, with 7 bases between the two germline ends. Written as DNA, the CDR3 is TGTGCCAGCAGTTTATTTAAGATCCAAGAGACCCAGTACTTC. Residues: CASSLFKIQETQYF.

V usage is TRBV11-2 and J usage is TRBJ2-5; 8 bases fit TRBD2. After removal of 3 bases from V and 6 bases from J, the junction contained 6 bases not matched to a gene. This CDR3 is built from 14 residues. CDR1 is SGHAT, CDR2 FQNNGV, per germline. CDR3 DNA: TGTGCCAGCAGCTTCCCGGGGGGGGGAAAGACCCAGTACTTC. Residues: CASSFPGGGKTQYF. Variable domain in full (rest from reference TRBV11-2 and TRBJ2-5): EAGVAQSPRYKIIEKRQSVAFWCNPISGHATLYWYQQILGQGPKLLIQFQNNGVVDDSQLPKDRFSAERLKGVDSTLKIQPAKLEDSAVYLCASSFPGGGKTQYFGPGTRLLVL.